This T cell receptor beta chain is drawn from a study of blood T cell repertoires in COVID-19. The overall study: Specimens from acute and convalescent COVID-19 originated in the United States, Italy and Spain. Sources were T cells, B-cell-depleted T cells, or PBMCs; the material itself was cDNA or gDNA.

Germline lookup yields CDR1 SGHRS and CDR2 YFSETQ. This CDR3 is built from 14 residues. V was clipped by 0 bases and J by 4 bases, with 8 bases between them. Recovery meant two consecutive negative NP/OP PCR tests, professional clearance, or resolved symptoms. Authors' processing steps: By means of reference gene primer amplification, nucleated cell counts were estimated. Produced via immunoSEQ multiplex PCR; TCRdb's table is partial and in-frame only. V and J calls and clone size are given by that table; D and trimming were obtained from the DNA. The data contain about 390,000 clones, around nine tenths of them singletons.

The sequenced sample was PBMCs or T cells enriched from blood (not recorded which). The rearrangement uses TRBV5-1 and TRBJ2-1, with TRBD1 as a possible D gene (6 bases). The TCR comes from a woman in her forties or fifties who had recovered from COVID-19. This CDR3 is CASSLGDTYNEQFF. The CDR3 DNA reads TGCGCCAGCAGCTTGGGGGACACTTACAATGAGCAGTTCTTC.